Following are 8 T cell receptor beta chains from one sample sequenced in a study of cytomegalovirus exposure and HLA in healthy donors. The PCR used 60 Vbeta and 13 Jbeta primers. Profiled with immunoSEQ multiplex PCR; TCRdb holds only in-frame clones, not every one. The data show roughly 80,000 clones, with approximately 74% seen just once and over 5% held by the top ten. The sequenced material came from PBMCs. The receptors derive from a woman aged 45-65 years in good health and CMV-seropositive.

V is TRBV5-1 and J is TRBJ2-5, with TRBD2 matching 8 bases. This CDR3 is built from 16 residues. The J segment lost 5 bases and the V segment lost 1 base, leaving 10 bases of the junction unmatched. Germline V gene lookup returns CDR1 SGHRS and CDR2 YFSETQ. The CDR3 reads CASSLTSGPVGETQYF. The DNA of the CDR3 is TGCGCCAGCAGCTTGACTAGCGGTCCCGTGGGGGAGACCCAGTACTTC.

The chain combines TRBV29-1 with TRBJ1-1; TRBD1 might be the D (5 bases). The CDR3 totals 11 residues. The V and J ends lost 7 bases and 8 bases respectively, with 14 bases between them. From germline, CDR1 is SQVTM and CDR2 ANQGSEA. The CDR3 nucleotides are TGCAGCGGGAGGGACCTTGGGGAAGCTTTCTTT. Its protein is CSGRDLGEAFF.

This clone was recorded a few times. In DNA, the CDR3 is TGTGCCAGCAGCTTAGTTGCGGGAGCGAACAATGAGCAGTTCTTC. As protein: CASSLVAGANNEQFF. V usage is TRBV5-4 and J usage is TRBJ2-1; 7 bases map to TRBD2. Trimming removed 2 bases from V and 5 bases from J; junction bases left unmatched: 7. Germline V gene lookup returns CDR1 SGHNT and CDR2 YYREEE (reference sequence). The CDR3 has 15 amino acids. Complete variable domain (other parts from reference TRBV5-4 and TRBJ2-1): ETGVTQSPTHLIKTRGQQVTLRCSSQSGHNTVSWYQQALGQGPQFIFQYYREEENGRGNFPPRFSGLQFPNYSSELNVNALELDDSALYLCASSLVAGANNEQFFGPGTRLTVL.

The chain recombines TRBV2 with TRBJ1-1; weak D call: TRBD1 (6 bases). The CDR3 has 14 residues. The germline V and J ends were trimmed by 4 bases and 1 base, with 10 bases remaining between them. Germline CDR1 is SNHLY and CDR2 is FYNNEI. As DNA, the CDR3 is TGTGCCAGCAGTGTGTTACAGGGGAACACTGAAGCTTTCTTT. Its protein product is CASSVLQGNTEAFF.

The chain joins TRBV4-1 to TRBJ1-1; no reliable D call. The CDR3 loop spans 13 amino acids. Germline V gene data show CDR1 as MGHRA and CDR2 as YSYEKL. Trimming shortened V by 1 base and J by 9 bases, and 12 bases separated the two germline ends. The CDR3 DNA sequence: TGCGCCAGCAGCCAAGTTGGAGGAGTCCAAGCTTTCTTT. Its translation is CASSQVGGVQAFF.

The rearrangement joins TRBV9 to TRBJ2-7; TRBD1 might be the D (5 bases). Trimming left V 3 bases short and J 5 bases short, with 15 bases between. The CDR3 totals 14 residues. Germline V gene data show CDR1 as SGDLS and CDR2 as YYNGEE. This CDR3 is CASSAHSSRDEQYF. The DNA for the CDR3 is TGTGCCAGCAGCGCCCACAGCTCCAGGGACGAGCAGTACTTC.

The chain links TRBV6-4 to TRBJ2-3; 8 nucleotides align to TRBD1. The ends lost 8 bases at V and 4 bases at J; junction bases unmatched: 5. Germline CDR1 reads MRHNA; CDR2 reads SNTAGT. The CDR3 loop spans 13 amino acids. In DNA form, the CDR3 reads TGTGCCAGCGCTCGGACAGGGTCAGATACGCAGTATTTT. Amino acid sequence: CASARTGSDTQYF.

The genes are TRBV6-1 and TRBJ1-1; perhaps TRBD1 as D (5 bases). Germline loops: CDR1 MNHNS, CDR2 SASEGT. The CDR3 contains 13 residues. V lost 10 bases, J lost 7 bases, and 19 bases lay in between. This CDR3 reads CATSWIVGLEAFF. Here the CDR3 DNA reads TGTGCCACCTCCTGGATTGTGGGACTTGAAGCTTTCTTT.